Listed below are T cell receptor beta chains from one sample, sequenced in a study of blood T cell repertoires in COVID-19. Sequencing was performed with immunoSEQ multiplex PCR; in TCRdb, only in-frame clones are kept and a portion is missing. In the table there are hundreds of thousands of clones, 85% to 90% of which are singletons. Sequencing used PBMCs or T cells enriched from blood (not recorded which). These receptors all stem from a woman under 30 with acute COVID-19. Each CDR3 is given with its conserved first and last residue. Each record gives: CDR3 protein, CDR3 DNA, CDR3 length, D gene, J gene, V gene, clone size. The D gene is left open where the match is weak. Clone sizes are given selectively: once, few, many, or a class where the clone is expanded.

CDR3aa: CASSPYGAGKFNGYTF
CDR3nt: TGTGCCAGCAGTCCCTACGGGGCGGGGAAGTTTAATGGCTACACCTTC
len: 16
d_gene: .
j_gene: TRBJ1-2
v_gene: TRBV28
abundance: .

CDR3aa: CASTPEWASGAEAFF
CDR3nt: TGCGCCAGCACCCCTGAGTGGGCGAGCGGCGCTGAAGCTTTCTTT
len: 15
d_gene: .
j_gene: TRBJ1-1
v_gene: TRBV4-1
abundance: .

CDR3aa: CASSRTGTSGSDEQFF
CDR3nt: TGTGCCAGCAGCCGGACCGGGACTAGCGGGAGCGATGAGCAGTTCTTC
len: 16
d_gene: TRBD2
j_gene: TRBJ2-1
v_gene: TRBV4-2
abundance: .

CDR3aa: CASSSRETGELFF
CDR3nt: TGTGCCAGCAGTTCCAGGGAAACCGGGGAGCTGTTTTTT
len: 13
d_gene: .
j_gene: TRBJ2-2
v_gene: TRBV12-3/TRBV12-4
abundance: few

CDR3aa: CASSLTPSGANEQFF
CDR3nt: TGTGCCAGCAGCTTAACGCCTAGCGGGGCCAATGAGCAGTTCTTC
len: 15
d_gene: TRBD2
j_gene: TRBJ2-1
v_gene: TRBV7-3
abundance: .

CDR3aa: CASSYSPGTGKGEQYF
CDR3nt: TGTGCCAGCAGTTACTCCCCCGGGACAGGGAAAGGCGAGCAGTACTTC
len: 16
d_gene: TRBD1
j_gene: TRBJ2-7
v_gene: TRBV6-5
abundance: .

CDR3aa: CASSLELKAGRLRNTIYF
CDR3nt: TGTGCCAGCAGCTTGGAATTAAAGGCAGGGAGGTTGCGAAACACCATATATTTT
len: 18
d_gene: .
j_gene: TRBJ1-3
v_gene: TRBV5-6
abundance: .

CDR3aa: CASTSSLGGNIYQPQHF
CDR3nt: TGTGCCAGTACCTCCTCGTTGGGGGGGAATATTTATCAGCCCCAGCATTTT
len: 17
d_gene: .
j_gene: TRBJ1-5
v_gene: TRBV19
abundance: .

CDR3aa: CASTLTSSGELFF
CDR3nt: TGTGCCAGCACCCTGACTAGCTCCGGGGAGCTGTTTTTT
len: 13
d_gene: TRBD2
j_gene: TRBJ2-2
v_gene: TRBV28
abundance: .

CDR3aa: CASRAGGSVGGSSYEQYF
CDR3nt: TGTGCCAGCAGGGCCGGGGGTAGCGTCGGAGGGTCCTCCTACGAGCAGTACTTC
len: 18
d_gene: .
j_gene: TRBJ2-7
v_gene: TRBV2
abundance: .

CDR3aa: CASSQDLNQGDYGYTF
CDR3nt: TGTGCCAGCAGCCAAGATTTGAACCAGGGGGACTATGGCTACACCTTC
len: 16
d_gene: TRBD1
j_gene: TRBJ1-2
v_gene: TRBV4-2
abundance: .

CDR3aa: CASSIVGLAGENEQFF
CDR3nt: TGTGCCAGTAGTATAGTAGGACTAGCGGGAGAGAATGAGCAGTTCTTC
len: 16
d_gene: TRBD2
j_gene: TRBJ2-1
v_gene: TRBV19
abundance: .

CDR3aa: CASTSILDDTEAFF
CDR3nt: TGTGCCAGCACCTCAATTCTAGATGACACTGAAGCTTTCTTT
len: 14
d_gene: .
j_gene: TRBJ1-1
v_gene: TRBV28
abundance: .

CDR3aa: CASSGPGQGSYNEQFF
CDR3nt: TGCGCCAGCAGCGGGCCGGGACAGGGATCCTACAATGAGCAGTTCTTC
len: 16
d_gene: TRBD1
j_gene: TRBJ2-1
v_gene: TRBV5-1
abundance: .

CDR3aa: CASSEEQGPGELFF
CDR3nt: TGTGCCAGCAGTGAAGAACAGGGACCCGGGGAGCTGTTTTTT
len: 14
d_gene: .
j_gene: TRBJ2-2
v_gene: TRBV2
abundance: .

CDR3aa: CASSPGQDKETQYF
CDR3nt: TGTGCCAGCAGCCCCGGACAGGACAAAGAGACCCAGTACTTC
len: 14
d_gene: TRBD1
j_gene: TRBJ2-5
v_gene: TRBV6-2/TRBV6-3
abundance: once

CDR3aa: CASSYSGTQAETQYF
CDR3nt: TGTGCCAGCAGTTACTCCGGGACTCAGGCGGAGACCCAGTACTTC
len: 15
d_gene: .
j_gene: TRBJ2-5
v_gene: TRBV6-5
abundance: .

CDR3aa: CASSIRRPSGSSHYNEQFF
CDR3nt: TGTGCCAGTAGTATCCGTCGGCCTAGCGGGAGTTCCCACTACAATGAGCAGTTCTTC
len: 19
d_gene: TRBD2
j_gene: TRBJ2-1
v_gene: TRBV19
abundance: .

CDR3aa: CASSIIGQGEEQYF
CDR3nt: TGTGCCAGCAGTATAATCGGACAGGGGGAGGAGCAGTACTTC
len: 14
d_gene: TRBD1
j_gene: TRBJ2-7
v_gene: TRBV27
abundance: .

CDR3aa: CASSQRQSMGGYTF
CDR3nt: TGTGCCAGCAGTCAGAGACAGTCAATGGGGGGCTACACCTTC
len: 14
d_gene: .
j_gene: TRBJ1-2
v_gene: TRBV2
abundance: .

CDR3aa: CASIVQGKNTEAFF
CDR3nt: TGTGCCAGCATTGTACAGGGGAAGAACACTGAAGCTTTCTTT
len: 14
d_gene: TRBD1
j_gene: TRBJ1-1
v_gene: TRBV6-6
abundance: .

CDR3aa: CASSWDRGLYEQYF
CDR3nt: TGTGCCAGCAGTTGGGATAGGGGCCTCTACGAGCAGTACTTC
len: 14
d_gene: .
j_gene: TRBJ2-7
v_gene: TRBV28
abundance: .

CDR3aa: CAISGDRTGNGAFF
CDR3nt: TGTGCCATCAGTGGAGATCGGACAGGGAATGGGGCTTTCTTT
len: 14
d_gene: TRBD1
j_gene: TRBJ1-1
v_gene: TRBV10-3
abundance: .

CDR3aa: CASSLRLTGGAYNEQFF
CDR3nt: TGTGCCAGCAGCTTACGCCTTACAGGGGGTGCCTACAATGAGCAGTTCTTC
len: 17
d_gene: TRBD1
j_gene: TRBJ2-1
v_gene: TRBV7-3
abundance: .

CDR3aa: CASSRNRGTNEKLFF
CDR3nt: TGCGCCAGCAGCCGTAACAGGGGGACTAATGAAAAACTGTTTTTT
len: 15
d_gene: TRBD1
j_gene: TRBJ1-4
v_gene: TRBV5-1
abundance: .

CDR3aa: CASSPGQGGFSPLHF
CDR3nt: TGCGCCAGCAGCCCCGGACAGGGGGGATTTTCACCCCTCCACTTT
len: 15
d_gene: TRBD1
j_gene: TRBJ1-6
v_gene: TRBV5-1
abundance: .

CDR3aa: CASSVAVNTEAFF
CDR3nt: TGTGCCAGCAGCGTCGCAGTGAACACTGAAGCTTTCTTT
len: 13
d_gene: .
j_gene: TRBJ1-1
v_gene: TRBV27
abundance: .

CDR3aa: CASSSGESQPQHF
CDR3nt: TGTGCCAGCAGCTCAGGGGAAAGTCAGCCCCAGCATTTT
len: 13
d_gene: .
j_gene: TRBJ1-5
v_gene: TRBV7-9
abundance: once

CDR3aa: CASSVPTSGRVDEQFF
CDR3nt: TGTGCCAGCAGCGTTCCGACAAGCGGGAGGGTGGATGAGCAGTTCTTC
len: 16
d_gene: TRBD2
j_gene: TRBJ2-1
v_gene: TRBV9
abundance: .

CDR3aa: CASSVQGASTDTQYF
CDR3nt: TGTGCCAGCAGCGTACAGGGGGCAAGCACAGATACGCAGTATTTT
len: 15
d_gene: TRBD1
j_gene: TRBJ2-3
v_gene: TRBV7-3
abundance: .

CDR3aa: CASSPAGETYGYTF
CDR3nt: TGTGCCAGCAGCCCCGCAGGGGAGACCTATGGCTACACCTTC
len: 14
d_gene: .
j_gene: TRBJ1-2
v_gene: TRBV7-9
abundance: .

CDR3aa: CASSDRAYSNQPQHF
CDR3nt: TGTGCCAGTAGCGACAGGGCTTATAGCAATCAGCCCCAGCATTTT
len: 15
d_gene: TRBD1
j_gene: TRBJ1-5
v_gene: TRBV19
abundance: .

CDR3aa: CASRTGLNTEAFF
CDR3nt: TGTGCCAGCAGGACAGGGCTGAACACTGAAGCTTTCTTT
len: 13
d_gene: TRBD1
j_gene: TRBJ1-1
v_gene: TRBV27
abundance: .

CDR3aa: CASSLAQGAQYF
CDR3nt: TGTGCCAGCAGCTTAGCACAGGGAGCGCAGTATTTT
len: 12
d_gene: .
j_gene: TRBJ2-3
v_gene: TRBV11-2
abundance: .

CDR3aa: CSAWSYGYTF
CDR3nt: TGCAGTGCGTGGAGCTATGGCTACACCTTC
len: 10
d_gene: .
j_gene: TRBJ1-2
v_gene: TRBV20-1
abundance: .

CDR3aa: CASREGLAGTGELFF
CDR3nt: TGCGCCAGCAGGGAGGGACTAGCGGGTACCGGGGAGCTGTTTTTT
len: 15
d_gene: TRBD2
j_gene: TRBJ2-2
v_gene: TRBV4-1
abundance: once

CDR3aa: CASSPDRSGEQYF
CDR3nt: TGTGCCAGCAGTCCGGACAGGTCTGGCGAGCAGTACTTC
len: 13
d_gene: TRBD1
j_gene: TRBJ2-7
v_gene: TRBV6-5
abundance: .